These 26 T cell receptor beta chains were all obtained from the same sample, sequenced in a study of T cells in Graves' hyperthyroidism and ophthalmopathy. Amplification yielded TCR beta CDR3 regions, with RNA transcripts as the source. Initially, a first-round RT-PCR of the TCR CDR3 employed the HTBI primer set. TCRdb independently ran MiXCR on the multiplex PCR reads; one entry per CDR3 protein. The sample contains over 450,000 distinct CDR3 sequences, roughly 15% of which appear only once. The sequencing input was blood. All receptors derive from a woman between 18 and 30 years old with Graves' ophthalmopathy.

This clonotype was recorded at least ten times. The chain links TRBV27 to TRBJ2-1; 7 nucleotides line up with TRBD2. Per germline, CDR1 MNHEY and CDR2 SMNVEV (reference sequence). V dropped 7 bases and J dropped 1; count of bases not matched to a gene: 10. This CDR3 region has 16 residues. In nucleotides, the CDR3 is TGTGCCAGCATGGAGCGGGGCGCGGGGTCCTACAATGAGCAGTTCTTC. It encodes CASMERGAGSYNEQFF.

This clonotype was detected many times. This sequence joins TRBV20-1 and TRBJ2-1, with D unresolved. V was cut by 4 bases and J by 6 bases, with 19 bases left in between. Germline CDR1 DFQATT, CDR2 SNEGSKA (reference sequence). The CDR3 spans 15 residues. The CDR3 region is CSANPTRSPGNEQFF. The CDR3 bases are TGCAGTGCTAACCCGACGCGGTCCCCCGGCAATGAGCAGTTCTTC.

This clonotype was seen at least ten times. The CDR3 sequence: CASSFESGNTIYF. CDR3 sequence (DNA): TGTGCCAGCAGCTTCGAGTCTGGAAACACCATATATTTT. V usage is TRBV11-2 and J usage is TRBJ1-3; D gene ambiguous. Germline values: CDR1 SGHAT, CDR2 FQNNGV. The CDR3 extends over 13 amino acids. Trimming stripped 3 bases from V and 1 base from J, with 4 bases between.

This clonotype was recorded many times. J is TRBJ2-3 and V is TRBV20-1; the D gene is possibly TRBD1 (7 bases). Germline V gene sequence: CDR1 DFQATT, CDR2 SNEGSKA (reference sequence). The V end lost 4 bases, the J end lost 3 bases, and 11 bases lay between the germline ends. This CDR3 is built from 13 residues. Here the CDR3 reads CSAIRGATDTQYF. The DNA for the CDR3 is TGCAGTGCTATCAGGGGGGCTACAGATACGCAGTATTTT.

This clonotype was found many times. V gene TRBV27 combines with J gene TRBJ1-1; D not resolved. The CDR3 is 13 amino acids. Trimming pared 2 bases from V and 3 bases from J, leaving 7 bases between. In germline, CDR1 is MNHEY, CDR2 SMNVEV (reference sequence). The CDR3 DNA reads as TGTGCCAGCAGTTTAAAGACATACACTGAAGCTTTCTTT. The encoded protein is CASSLKTYTEAFF.

This clonotype was counted ten times or more. The chain joins TRBV5-1 to TRBJ2-3, with 10 nucleotides matching TRBD2. J gave up 3 bases and V 0 bases, and 10 bases lay outside the gene matches. CDR3 size: 18 residues. Germline V gene lookup returns CDR1 SGHRS and CDR2 YFSETQ. The CDR3 coding sequence is TGCGCCAGCAGCTTGGGACTAGCGGGCGTTCGGGGGACAGATACGCAGTATTTT. It yields the protein CASSLGLAGVRGTDTQYF.

This clonotype has at least ten counts. V and J are TRBV5-1 and TRBJ1-6; no definite D call. This CDR3 contains 12 residues. V gave up 4 bases and J gave up 10 bases, with 9 bases separating them. Germline CDR1 reads SGHRS; CDR2 reads YFSETQ. This CDR3 reads CASSPDASPLHF. In DNA form, the CDR3 reads TGCGCCAGCAGCCCCGACGCGTCACCCCTCCACTTT.

This clonotype was recorded many times. The rearrangement joins TRBV7-2 to TRBJ1-5; D is perhaps TRBD1 (6 bases). V was pared by 3 bases and J by 4 bases, with 13 bases between. Per the germline V gene, CDR1 is SGHTA and CDR2 is FQGNSA. This CDR3 has 15 residues. The DNA for the CDR3 is TGTGCCAGCAGCTTTGATCACAGGGAAAATCAGCCCCAGCATTTT. This gives the protein CASSFDHRENQPQHF. The full variable domain, completed using reference TRBV7-2 and TRBJ1-5, is GAGVSQSPSNKVTEKGKDVELRCDPISGHTALYWYRQSLGQGLEFLIYFQGNSAPDKSGLPSDRFSAERTGGSVSTLTIQRTQQEDSAVYLCASSFDHRENQPQHFGDGTRLSIL.

This clonotype was detected only once. The chain employs TRBV20-1 and TRBJ2-7, with 9 bases fitting TRBD1. Germline V CDR1 and CDR2: DFQATT, SNEGSKA (reference sequence). CDR3 length: 16 amino acids. V shed 3 bases, J shed 6 bases, and the junction held 15 bases outside the gene matches. CDR3 amino acids: CSARPFLGTGLVEQYF. The CDR3 nucleotides read TGCAGTGCTAGGCCTTTCCTCGGGACAGGGCTAGTCGAGCAGTACTTC.

The rearrangement joins TRBV6-2 or TRBV6-3 to TRBJ2-1; 12 positions match TRBD2. This CDR3 comprises 14 residues. The junction had 4 bases not matched to a gene; V was cut back by 4 bases and J by 9 bases. The germline V gene has CDR1 MNHEY and CDR2 SVGEGT. This CDR3 reads CASSSLAGGPEQFF. In DNA form, the CDR3 reads TGTGCCAGCAGTTCTCTAGCGGGGGGGCCTGAGCAGTTCTTC.

This clonotype was counted many times. This rearrangement joins TRBV7-9 to TRBJ2-7, with D possibly TRBD1 on 5 matching bases. This CDR3 spans 15 amino acids. The V and J ends lost 5 bases and 3 bases respectively, with 17 bases between them. CDR1 SEHNR and CDR2 FQNEAQ come from the germline V gene (reference sequence). This CDR3 reads CASSHQGLGHYEQYF. As DNA, the CDR3 is TGTGCCAGCAGCCACCAGGGCCTGGGGCACTACGAGCAGTACTTC.

The V call is TRBV7-9, the J call TRBJ2-2, with D uncertain. CDR1 and CDR2 (germline): SEHNR, FQNEAQ (reference sequence). Trimming removed 8 bases at V and 2 bases at J, with 12 bases between. This CDR3 spans 14 amino acids. CDR3 sequence reads: CASPPPENTGELFF. DNA of the CDR3: TGTGCCAGCCCCCCCCCGGAAAACACCGGGGAGCTGTTTTTT.

In this sample, this clonotype turned up a few times. At one end, the junction sequence differs from germline, possibly due to a read error. CDR3: CANSLERGRLTEAFF. The CDR3 DNA sequence: TGTGCCAACAGCTTAGAAAGGGGGCGGTTAACTGAAGCTTTCTTT. The V call is TRBV7-9, the J call TRBJ1-1; the match to TRBD1 covers 7 bases. The CDR3 has 15 residues. Germline V gene sequence: CDR1 SEHNR, CDR2 FQNEAQ (reference sequence). Combining the CDR3 with reference TRBV7-9 and TRBJ1-1 gives the whole variable domain DTGVSQNPRHKITKRGQNVTFRCDPISEHNRLYWYRQTLGQGPEFLTYFQNEAQLEKSRLLSDRFSAERPKGSFSTLEIQRTEQGDSAMYLCANSLERGRLTEAFFGQGTRLTVV.

V is TRBV28 and J is TRBJ1-3, with 8 bases matching TRBD1. Per germline, CDR1 MDHEN and CDR2 SYDVKM. The V and J ends lost 6 bases and 0 bases, in that order; junction bases with no gene match: 4. The CDR3 totals 15 residues. The CDR3 DNA reads as TGTGCCAGCAGCCAGGGGGCGGGCTCTGGAAACACCATATATTTT. Protein sequence: CASSQGAGSGNTIYF. Full variable domain (outside the CDR3, taken from reference TRBV28 and TRBJ1-3): DVKVTQSSRYLVKRTGEKVFLECVQDMDHENMFWYRQDPGLGLRLIYFSYDVKMKEKGDIPEGYSVSREKKERFSLILESASTNQTSMYLCASSQGAGSGNTIYFGEGSWLTVV.

This clonotype was picked up many times. The DNA for the CDR3 is TGTGCCAGCAGCTTAGAGGGTGTGGGAGAAAAACTGTTTTTT. Amino acids: CASSLEGVGEKLFF. The V gene is TRBV11-2, the J gene TRBJ1-4; the D is unclear. V dropped 0 bases and J dropped 8 bases, with 10 bases sitting between them. CDR3 size: 14 residues. Germline CDR1 SGHAT, CDR2 FQNNGV.

At least ten counts were recorded for this clonotype. This chain connects TRBV20-1 to TRBJ2-5, with TRBD1 matching 9 bases. The CDR3 sequence is 18 residues long. Germline CDR1 and CDR2: DFQATT and SNEGSKA (reference sequence). Trimming removed 5 bases from V and 3 bases from J; junction bases left unmatched: 19. As DNA, the CDR3 is TGCAGTGCTCCCCGTGGGGACAGGGTATCCCCCCCCGAAGAGACCCAGTACTTC. This codes for CSAPRGDRVSPPEETQYF.

There are a few counts of this clonotype. The chain combines TRBV29-1 with TRBJ1-2; no firm D call. Trimming cost V 0 bases and J 8 bases, with 10 bases left between them. CDR1 is SQVTM and CDR2 is ANQGSEA in the germline V gene. This CDR3 region has 12 residues. CDR3 DNA sequence: TGCAGCGTTGAAGATTTGAGGGTCGGCTACACCTTC. This codes for CSVEDLRVGYTF.

This chain connects TRBV6-5 to TRBJ2-1, with TRBD2 matching over 9 bases. Germline V CDR1 and CDR2: MNHEY, SVGAGI. V shed 6 bases, J shed 3 bases, and the junction held 9 bases outside the gene matches. This CDR3 region has 16 residues. Here the CDR3 reads CASSPLAGGFYNEQFF. CDR3 DNA sequence: TGTGCCAGCAGCCCCCTGGCGGGAGGGTTCTACAATGAGCAGTTCTTC.

This clonotype was counted between two and nine times. The chain is built from TRBV27 and TRBJ2-2, with D tentatively TRBD1 (6 bases). Trimming stripped 5 bases from V and 2 bases from J, with 18 bases between. The CDR3 is 17 residues long. Germline V CDR1 and CDR2: MNHEY, SMNVEV (reference sequence). CDR3 sequence: CASSLRTVSYNTGELFF. For the CDR3, the DNA is TGTGCCAGCAGTCTGCGGACAGTGAGCTATAACACCGGGGAGCTGTTTTTT.

The rearrangement joins TRBV6-1 to TRBJ1-1; 7 bases map to TRBD1. Germline CDR1 is MNHNS and CDR2 is SASEGT. CDR3 size: 13 residues. V was clipped by 10 bases and J by 0 bases; unmatched bases: 5. The CDR3: CATLTGVNTEAFF. CDR3 coding DNA: TGTGCCACTTTAACAGGGGTGAACACTGAAGCTTTCTTT.

The chain joins TRBV6-9 to TRBJ2-7; possibly TRBD1 for D (5 bases). V lost 3 bases and J 2 bases, leaving 14 bases between the germline ends. CDR3 length equals 15 residues. Germline V gene lookup returns CDR1 MNHGY and CDR2 SVAAGI. The CDR3 region is CASSYRVDRAYEQYF. Here the CDR3 DNA reads TGTGCCAGCAGTTACCGGGTCGACAGAGCCTACGAGCAGTACTTC.

This clonotype has at least ten counts. CDR3 residues: CASSDGQGWEKLFF. The CDR3 bases are TGTGCCAGCTCGGATGGACAGGGGTGGGAAAAACTGTTTTTT. This chain connects TRBV28 to TRBJ1-4; TRBD1 matches 9 bases. CDR3 length: 14 residues. V was pared by 8 bases and J by 8 bases, with 9 bases of the junction left unmatched. Germline V gene sequence: CDR1 MDHEN, CDR2 SYDVKM.

This clonotype was seen at least ten times. The chain uses TRBV7-2 and TRBJ2-7; the match to TRBD1 covers 8 bases. Germline CDR1 is SGHTA and CDR2 is FQGNSA. This CDR3 region has 14 residues. Losses at the gene ends were 5 bases for V and 6 bases for J; bases not matched to a gene: 9. The CDR3 DNA sequence: TGTGCCAGCAGCCGCCGGGACAGGCTTAGCGAGCAGTACTTC. Residues: CASSRRDRLSEQYF. Full variable domain (missing parts from reference TRBV7-2 and TRBJ2-7): GAGVSQSPSNKVTEKGKDVELRCDPISGHTALYWYRQSLGQGLEFLIYFQGNSAPDKSGLPSDRFSAERTGGSVSTLTIQRTQQEDSAVYLCASSRRDRLSEQYFGPGTRLTVT.

The rearrangement uses TRBV4-2 and TRBJ2-3, with D tentatively TRBD1 or TRBD2 (6 bases each). Per the germline V gene, CDR1 is LGHNA and CDR2 is YNFKEQ. V dropped 0 bases and J dropped 4 bases, with 11 bases sitting between them. There are 15 residues in the CDR3. In DNA form, the CDR3 reads TGTGCCAGCAGCCAAGATGGGGGGCGGTCAGATACGCAGTATTTT. It encodes CASSQDGGRSDTQYF.

At least ten counts were recorded for this clonotype. This sequence joins TRBV27 and TRBJ2-1; tentatively, D is TRBD1 or TRBD2 (5 bases each). Trimming removed 1 base at V and 6 bases at J, with 13 bases between. Germline CDR1 reads MNHEY; CDR2 reads SMNVEV (reference sequence). This CDR3 has 15 amino acids. CDR3 DNA sequence: TGTGCCAGCAGTTTATTGGGGGAGACCCGCAATGAGCAGTTCTTC. The encoded protein is CASSLLGETRNEQFF.

The V and J genes are TRBV6-1 and TRBJ1-5; TRBD1 might be the D (6 bases). CDR1 and CDR2 (germline): MNHNS, SASEGT. This CDR3 is built from 15 residues. Trimming shortened V by 5 bases and J by 0 bases, and 11 bases separated the two germline ends. The DNA for the CDR3 is TGTGCCAGCAGTCAACAGGGAAATAGCAATCAGCCCCAGCATTTT. This gives the protein CASSQQGNSNQPQHF.